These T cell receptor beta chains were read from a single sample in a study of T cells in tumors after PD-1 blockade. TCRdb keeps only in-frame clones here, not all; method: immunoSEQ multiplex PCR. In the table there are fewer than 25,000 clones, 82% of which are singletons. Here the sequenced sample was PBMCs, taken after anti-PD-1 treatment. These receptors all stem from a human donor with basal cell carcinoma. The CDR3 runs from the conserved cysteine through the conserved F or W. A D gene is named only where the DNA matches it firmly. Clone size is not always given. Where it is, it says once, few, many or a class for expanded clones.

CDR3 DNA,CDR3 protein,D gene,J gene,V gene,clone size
TGTGCCAGCAGTTACCAGGGGGCGGATAATTCACCCCTCCACTTT,CASSYQGADNSPLHF,TRBD1,TRBJ1-6,TRBV6-5,.
TGTGCCAGTGGGACGGATTACAATCAGCCCCAGCATTTT,CASGTDYNQPQHF,.,TRBJ1-5,TRBV27,few
TGTGCCAGCAGCGACCTGGGGATGAACACTGAAGCTTTCTTT,CASSDLGMNTEAFF,.,TRBJ1-1,TRBV5-4,.
TGCGCCAGCAGCCTCCAGGGGGACACAGATACGCAGTATTTT,CASSLQGDTDTQYF,TRBD1,TRBJ2-3,TRBV5-1,.
TGTGCCAGCAGGGACAGGGGGGAATATGGCTACACCTTC,CASRDRGEYGYTF,TRBD1,TRBJ1-2,TRBV6-5,.
TGTGCCAGCTCGGACAGGGGGTACTATGGCTACACCTTC,CASSDRGYYGYTF,TRBD1,TRBJ1-2,TRBV19,.
TGCGCCAGCAGCAGAGACAGGGGCCAAGAGACCCAGTACTTC,CASSRDRGQETQYF,TRBD1,TRBJ2-5,TRBV5-1,.
TGTGCCAGCAGCTTATCGACAGGGCCCCTCCACTTT,CASSLSTGPLHF,TRBD1,TRBJ1-6,TRBV7-6,.
TGTGCCAGCGAGCGGGACAGAGATGAAAAACTGTTTTTT,CASERDRDEKLFF,TRBD1,TRBJ1-4,TRBV6-5,.
TGTGCCAGCAGTTACAGTGTCTACGAGCAGTACTTC,CASSYSVYEQYF,.,TRBJ2-7,TRBV6-5,few
TGTGCCAGCAGTCCGGGACACCGGGGGACTGAAGCTTTCTTT,CASSPGHRGTEAFF,.,TRBJ1-1,TRBV13,.
TGTGCCAGCAGCCCCCGACAGTACACCGGGGAGCTGTTTTTT,CASSPRQYTGELFF,.,TRBJ2-2,TRBV7-6,.
TGTGCCAGCTCCAGCATCGCACTGGGGTGGGGGGCCAACGTCCTGACTTTC,CASSSIALGWGANVLTF,.,TRBJ2-6,TRBV28,.
TGTGCCAGCAGTTCCCCCCAGGGGGCGACGAACACCGGGGAGCTGTTTTTT,CASSSPQGATNTGELFF,TRBD1,TRBJ2-2,TRBV28,.
TGTGCCAGCAGTTACTCGGCGGGGGGCCACAATGAGCAGTTCTTC,CASSYSAGGHNEQFF,TRBD2,TRBJ2-1,TRBV6-6,.
TGTGCCAGCAGCCCGGGAGGCAGCTCCTACGAGCAGTACTTC,CASSPGGSSYEQYF,TRBD2,TRBJ2-7,TRBV7-9,.
TGTGCCAGCTCACAGGTGAACACTGAAGCTTTCTTT,CASSQVNTEAFF,.,TRBJ1-1,TRBV18,.
TGTGCCAGCAGTTCCGCCTCGACAGGGAGGGGCACTGAAGCTTTCTTT,CASSSASTGRGTEAFF,TRBD1,TRBJ1-1,TRBV27,few
TGTGCCAGCAGTGAATGGGGGGGCTACACCTTC,CASSEWGGYTF,.,TRBJ1-2,TRBV6-1,.
TGTGCCAGCAGCGTAAGCAGTGGAAGCAATCAGCCCCAGCATTTT,CASSVSSGSNQPQHF,.,TRBJ1-5,TRBV9,few
TGTGCCAGCAGCTTAAGGAGGGAGGGGGCAGGGACAAGTCATGAAAAACTGTTTTTT,CASSLRREGAGTSHEKLFF,TRBD1,TRBJ1-4,TRBV7-3,.
TGTGCCAGCAGTTACTCCTCTCTGTCCCGCGGACAGGGCCTTCTGGACGAGCAGTACTTC,CASSYSSLSRGQGLLDEQYF,TRBD1,TRBJ2-7,TRBV6-2/TRBV6-3,.
TGTGCCAGCAGCCTACTTTCAGCGGCCACAGATACGCAGTATTTT,CASSLLSAATDTQYF,.,TRBJ2-3,TRBV7-9,.
TGCGCCAGCAGCTTCCAATCTACGTACCAAGAGACCCAGTACTTC,CASSFQSTYQETQYF,.,TRBJ2-5,TRBV5-1,.
TGTGCCAGCAGCGTAGGGGGACCCAGTGAGAACATTCAGTACTTC,CASSVGGPSENIQYF,.,TRBJ2-4,TRBV9,.
TGTGCCAGCAGTTTATCGTACCAGGGTCAGAATCAGCCCCAGCATTTT,CASSLSYQGQNQPQHF,.,TRBJ1-5,TRBV27,.
TGTGCCAGCAGCGGGCCCAAAACAAACAATCAGCCCCAGCATTTT,CASSGPKTNNQPQHF,.,TRBJ1-5,TRBV2,.
TGTGCCAGCAGCAAAGAGGGGGGGAACAGCAATCAGCCCCAGCATTTT,CASSKEGGNSNQPQHF,.,TRBJ1-5,TRBV21-1,.
TGTGCCATCGGACAGGGGCACGGGGAGCTGTTTTTT,CAIGQGHGELFF,TRBD1,TRBJ2-2,TRBV11-3,.
TGTGCCAGTTCCGGGACAGTCGGAGACATTCAGTACTTC,CASSGTVGDIQYF,TRBD1,TRBJ2-4,TRBV7-9,.
TGTGCCGTAGGACGCACAGGGTTTGGAAAACTGTTTTTT,CAVGRTGFGKLFF,.,TRBJ1-4,TRBV10-3,.
TGTGCCTGGAACCGCGGACTAGCGGGGACGCAGTATTTT,CAWNRGLAGTQYF,TRBD2,TRBJ2-3,TRBV30,.